These T cell receptor beta chains were read from a single sample in a study of CD8+ T cells in alopecia areata. Produced via immunoSEQ multiplex PCR; TCRdb's table is partial and in-frame only. Counted here are 70,000 or so clones, roughly 28% occurring once; the ten biggest clones make up 15%. Sample: CD8+ T cells sorted from blood, taken at week 4, from a patient treated with tofacitinib. The source of these receptors is a human donor with alopecia areata. Each CDR3 is given with its conserved first and last residue. The D gene is left open where the match is weak. For some rows the clone size is stated as once, few or many, or as a class when expanded; others skip it.

j_call v_call clone_size d_call cdr3_nt cdr3_aa
TRBJ2-3 TRBV5-1 NA NA TGCGCCAGCAGCTCGTTGCTCGCAGATACGCAGTATTTT CASSSLLADTQYF
TRBJ2-1 TRBV23-1 NA NA TGCGCCAGCAGTCAATCTAAGGACTACGATGAGCAGTTCTTC CASSQSKDYDEQFF
TRBJ2-7 TRBV29-1 NA NA TGCAGCGTTGAAGGGCTAGTTGACTCCTACGAGCAGTACTTC CSVEGLVDSYEQYF
TRBJ1-1 TRBV30 few NA TGTGCCTTCCGGGTCCTTGGGACTGAAGCTTTCTTT CAFRVLGTEAFF
TRBJ2-6 TRBV10-3 NA NA TGTGCCATCAGTGAGTCGGTGGGGGCTGGGGCCAACGTCCTGACTTTC CAISESVGAGANVLTF
TRBJ2-1 TRBV2 NA TRBD2 TGTGCCAGCAGTGATTCCGGGGGGTTTGGCCCCTACAATGAGCAGTTCTTC CASSDSGGFGPYNEQFF
TRBJ2-5 TRBV4-1 few NA TGCGCCAGCAGCCAAGTCGAGGTCGGGGAGACCCAGTACTTC CASSQVEVGETQYF
TRBJ1-1 TRBV29-1 NA NA TGCAGCGTCTACATGGGGGCTGAAGCTTTCTTT CSVYMGAEAFF
TRBJ1-1 TRBV29-1 NA TRBD1 TGCAGCGTTGTAGGATCTTGGACAGGGGGCATGACTGAAGCTTTCTTT CSVVGSWTGGMTEAFF
TRBJ2-3 TRBV7-9 once TRBD1 TGTGCCAGCAGCTCGGCAGGGGGTGACACAGATACGCAGTATTTT CASSSAGGDTDTQYF
TRBJ2-2 TRBV29-1 few TRBD2 TGCAGCGTTTCTAGCGGGAAGAACACCGGGGAGCTGTTTTTT CSVSSGKNTGELFF
TRBJ2-7 TRBV5-6 medium-sized NA TGTGCCAGCAGCTCGAACTACTACGAGCAGTACTTC CASSSNYYEQYF
TRBJ2-1 TRBV5-6 NA TRBD1 TGTGCCAGCAGCTTCGGGACAGGGGGTTTTAATGAGCAGTTCTTC CASSFGTGGFNEQFF
TRBJ2-7 TRBV29-1 NA NA TGCAGCGTTGAAGATCGGGTCTACGAGCAGTACTTC CSVEDRVYEQYF
TRBJ2-7 TRBV29-1 NA NA TGCAGCGTTGAAGTAGGGCGCGCCTACGAGCAGTACTTC CSVEVGRAYEQYF
TRBJ2-7 TRBV25-1 few TRBD1 TGTGCCAGCGGGCCCGGGACAGACTCCTACGAGCAGTACTTC CASGPGTDSYEQYF
TRBJ1-1 TRBV29-1 NA NA TGCAGCGTTTCCCTCATAGGAGTTTACACTGAAGCTTTCTTT CSVSLIGVYTEAFF
TRBJ2-7 TRBV29-1 few TRBD1 TGCAGCGTTGAAGTTGGTGACAGGGGGCTTTACGAGCAGTACTTC CSVEVGDRGLYEQYF
TRBJ1-1 TRBV29-1 few NA TGCAGGGCCCGGGAGGGGTCTGAAGCTTTCTTT CRAREGSEAFF
TRBJ1-2 TRBV15 NA NA TGTGCCACCAGCAGAGAAGTTTTAGATGGCTACACCTTC CATSREVLDGYTF
TRBJ2-7 TRBV6-1 NA TRBD2 TGTGCCAGCAGTGCCGTAGCGGGAAGGGAACAGTACTTC CASSAVAGREQYF
TRBJ2-5 TRBV27 NA NA TGTGCCAGCAGTATTTGGAGGGGTCAAGAGACCCAGTACTTC CASSIWRGQETQYF
TRBJ2-1 TRBV7-9 NA NA TGTGCCAGCAGTTTAGGCAGTGAGCAGTTCTTC CASSLGSEQFF
TRBJ2-1 TRBV25-1 NA NA TGTGCCACCGGCCAACAGGCCAACAATGAGCAGTTCTTC CATGQQANNEQFF
TRBJ1-5 TRBV27 NA NA TGTGCCAGCGGTTTTAGCAATCAGCCCCAGCATTTT CASGFSNQPQHF
TRBJ2-1 TRBV27 few NA TGTGCCAGCAGTCCCGCGAGCTCCTACAATGAGCAGTTCTTC CASSPASSYNEQFF
TRBJ2-7 TRBV29-1 few TRBD2 TGCAGCGTTGAAGGGCTAGCGGGGGACTACGAGCAGTACTTC CSVEGLAGDYEQYF
TRBJ1-1 TRBV29-1 few TRBD1 TGCAGCGTATATCACAGGGGACCTGAAGCTTTCTTT CSVYHRGPEAFF
TRBJ1-2 TRBV6-1 NA NA TGTGCCAGCAGTGAAGCCAGCGCTCCCCGGAACAACTATGGCTACACCTTC CASSEASAPRNNYGYTF
TRBJ1-1 TRBV11-2 NA NA TGTGCCAGCAGCCTGAGGGTCACTGAAGCTTTCTTT CASSLRVTEAFF
TRBJ2-3 TRBV27 medium-sized NA TGTGCCAGCAGTTTAGAGTTGGAACCAGGATTAGGGCAGTATTTT CASSLELEPGLGQYF
TRBJ2-3 TRBV11-1 few NA TGTGCCAGCAGTTCACCAGCCCGCCGGGCCGCTTCAGATACGCAGTATTTT CASSSPARRAASDTQYF
TRBJ2-1 TRBV7-9 NA NA TGTGCCAGCAGCTTACGGGAGCAGTTCTTC CASSLREQFF
TRBJ2-1 TRBV27 few NA TGTGCCAGCAGTTTATCGAAGCGGAATGAGCAGTTCTTC CASSLSKRNEQFF
TRBJ2-3 TRBV30 many NA TGTGCCTCCCCCCTCGGCGGTAGCACAGATACGCAGTATTTT CASPLGGSTDTQYF
TRBJ2-7 TRBV4-3 NA NA TGCGCCAGCAGCCAAGGGTACGGGGCCTACGAGCAGTACTTC CASSQGYGAYEQYF
TRBJ2-7 TRBV29-1 few TRBD1 TGCAGCGTTGAAAGGGGGCAGGAAAACTACGAGCAGTACTTC CSVERGQENYEQYF
TRBJ2-7 TRBV6-5 NA TRBD2 TGTGCCAGCAGTTACCGGGAGGGGTCCGAGCAGTACTTC CASSYREGSEQYF
TRBJ2-1 TRBV29-1 NA TRBD2 TGCAGCGTTGTCCGATTGACTAGCGGGAGGGGAAATGAGCAGTTCTTC CSVVRLTSGRGNEQFF
TRBJ2-7 TRBV19 NA TRBD1 TGTGCCAGTAGTATAGTTCCGACAGGGATCAACGAGCAGTACTTC CASSIVPTGINEQYF
TRBJ1-2 TRBV29-1 few NA TGCAGCGTGCCAAGGGAGGGGGGCTATGGCTACACCTTC CSVPREGGYGYTF
TRBJ1-2 TRBV29-1 NA NA TGCAGCGTTCTTGCTCGAAGGGCAGGGCTTATCGGCTACACCTTC CSVLARRAGLIGYTF